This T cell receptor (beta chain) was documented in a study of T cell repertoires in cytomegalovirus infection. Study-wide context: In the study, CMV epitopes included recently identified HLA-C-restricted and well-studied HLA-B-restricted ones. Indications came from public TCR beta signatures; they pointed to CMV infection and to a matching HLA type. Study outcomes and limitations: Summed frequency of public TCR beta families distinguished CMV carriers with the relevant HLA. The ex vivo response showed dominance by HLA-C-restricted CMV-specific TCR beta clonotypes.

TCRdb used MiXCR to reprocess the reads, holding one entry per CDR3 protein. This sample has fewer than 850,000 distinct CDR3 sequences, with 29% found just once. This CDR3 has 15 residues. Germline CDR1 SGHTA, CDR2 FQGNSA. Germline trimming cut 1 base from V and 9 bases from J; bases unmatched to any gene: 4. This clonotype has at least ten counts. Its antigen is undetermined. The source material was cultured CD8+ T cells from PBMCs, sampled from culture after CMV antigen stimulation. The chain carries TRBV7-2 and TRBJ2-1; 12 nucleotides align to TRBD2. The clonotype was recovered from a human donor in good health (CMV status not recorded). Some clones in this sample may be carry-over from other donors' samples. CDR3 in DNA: TGTGCCAGCAGCTTAGGTCTAGCGGGGGGGAGTGAGCAGTTCTTC. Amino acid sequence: CASSLGLAGGSEQFF.